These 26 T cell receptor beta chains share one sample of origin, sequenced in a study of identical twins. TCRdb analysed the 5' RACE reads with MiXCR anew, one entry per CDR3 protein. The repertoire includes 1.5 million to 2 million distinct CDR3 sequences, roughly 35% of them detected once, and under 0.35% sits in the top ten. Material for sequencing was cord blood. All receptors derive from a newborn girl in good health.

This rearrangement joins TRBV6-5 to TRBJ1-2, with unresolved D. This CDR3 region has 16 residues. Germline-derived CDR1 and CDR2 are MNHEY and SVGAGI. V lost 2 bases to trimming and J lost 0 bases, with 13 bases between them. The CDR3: CASSYPTAGANYGYTF. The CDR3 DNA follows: TGTGCCAGCAGTTACCCGACGGCAGGAGCTAACTATGGCTACACCTTC.

The CDR3, as DNA: TGCAGTGCTAGAGATCAGGAGAGCACAGATACGCAGTATTTT. Protein: CSARDQESTDTQYF. The gene calls are TRBV20-1 and TRBJ2-3, with no clear D. This CDR3 contains 14 residues. Trimming took off 0 bases at V and 0 bases at J, with 7 bases between the two ends. Germline assignment: CDR1 DFQATT and CDR2 SNEGSKA (reference sequence).

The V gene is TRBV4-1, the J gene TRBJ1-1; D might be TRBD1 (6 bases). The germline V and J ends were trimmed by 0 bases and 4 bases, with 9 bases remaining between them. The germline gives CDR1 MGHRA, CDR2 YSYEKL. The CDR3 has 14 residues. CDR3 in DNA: TGCGCCAGCAGCCAAGAATCCAGGGGCACTGAAGCTTTCTTT. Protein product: CASSQESRGTEAFF.

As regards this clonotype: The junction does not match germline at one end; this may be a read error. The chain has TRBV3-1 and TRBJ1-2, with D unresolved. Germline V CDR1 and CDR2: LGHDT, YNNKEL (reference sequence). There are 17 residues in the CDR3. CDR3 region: CASSRNGPQVANYDYTF. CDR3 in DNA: TGTGCCAGCAGCCGGAACGGACCTCAGGTAGCTAACTATGACTACACCTTC.

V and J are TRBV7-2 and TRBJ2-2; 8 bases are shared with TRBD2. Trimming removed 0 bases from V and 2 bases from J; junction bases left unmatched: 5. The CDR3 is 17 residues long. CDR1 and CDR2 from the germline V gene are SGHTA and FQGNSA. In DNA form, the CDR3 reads TGTGCCAGCAGCTTAGCAGCAGCGGGGGTCAACACCGGGGAGCTGTTTTTT. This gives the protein CASSLAAAGVNTGELFF. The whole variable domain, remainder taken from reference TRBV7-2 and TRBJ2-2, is GAGVSQSPSNKVTEKGKDVELRCDPISGHTALYWYRQSLGQGLEFLIYFQGNSAPDKSGLPSDRFSAERTGGSVSTLTIQRTQQEDSAVYLCASSLAAAGVNTGELFFGEGSRLTVL.

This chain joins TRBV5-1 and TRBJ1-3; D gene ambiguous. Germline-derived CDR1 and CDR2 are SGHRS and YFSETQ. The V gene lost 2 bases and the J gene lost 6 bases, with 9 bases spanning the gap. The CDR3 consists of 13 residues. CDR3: CASSFEGQNTIYF. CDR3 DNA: TGCGCCAGCAGCTTCGAAGGCCAAAACACCATATATTTT.

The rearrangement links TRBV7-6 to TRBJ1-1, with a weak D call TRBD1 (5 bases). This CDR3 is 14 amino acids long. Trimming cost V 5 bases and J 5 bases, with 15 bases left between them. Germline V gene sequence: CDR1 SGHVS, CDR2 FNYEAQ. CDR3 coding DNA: TGTGCCAGCAGCCCCCACAAGGGGAAGACTGAAGCTTTCTTT. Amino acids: CASSPHKGKTEAFF.

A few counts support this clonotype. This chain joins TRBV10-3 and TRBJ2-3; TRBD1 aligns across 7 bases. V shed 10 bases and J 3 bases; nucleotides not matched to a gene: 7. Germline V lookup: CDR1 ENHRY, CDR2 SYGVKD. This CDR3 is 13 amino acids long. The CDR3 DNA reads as TGTGCCACTGCCGAACAGGGGACAGATACGCAGTATTTT. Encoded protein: CATAEQGTDTQYF.

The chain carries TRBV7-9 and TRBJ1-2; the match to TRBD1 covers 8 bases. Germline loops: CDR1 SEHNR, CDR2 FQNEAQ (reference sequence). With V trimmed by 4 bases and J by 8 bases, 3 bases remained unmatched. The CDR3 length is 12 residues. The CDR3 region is CASSSRGRGYTF. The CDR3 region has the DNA TGTGCCAGCAGCTCCAGGGGGCGCGGCTACACCTTC.

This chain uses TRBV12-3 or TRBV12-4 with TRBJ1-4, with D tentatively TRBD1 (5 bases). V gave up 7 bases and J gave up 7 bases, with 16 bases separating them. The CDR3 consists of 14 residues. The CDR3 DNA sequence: TGTGCCAGCACCTACAGGAAAGCTGGTGAAAAACTGTTTTTT. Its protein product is CASTYRKAGEKLFF.

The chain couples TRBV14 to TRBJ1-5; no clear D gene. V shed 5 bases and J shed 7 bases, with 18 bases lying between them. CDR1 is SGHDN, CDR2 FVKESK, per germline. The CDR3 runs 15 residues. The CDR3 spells CASSKSGGLGQPQHF. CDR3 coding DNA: TGTGCCAGCAGCAAAAGCGGAGGCCTGGGCCAGCCCCAGCATTTT.

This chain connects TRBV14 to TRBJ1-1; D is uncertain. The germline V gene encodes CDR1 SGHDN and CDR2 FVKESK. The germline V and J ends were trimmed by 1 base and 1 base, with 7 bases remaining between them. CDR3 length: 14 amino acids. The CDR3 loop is CASSQVRQNTEAFF. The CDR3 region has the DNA TGTGCCAGCAGCCAAGTTCGACAGAACACTGAAGCTTTCTTT.

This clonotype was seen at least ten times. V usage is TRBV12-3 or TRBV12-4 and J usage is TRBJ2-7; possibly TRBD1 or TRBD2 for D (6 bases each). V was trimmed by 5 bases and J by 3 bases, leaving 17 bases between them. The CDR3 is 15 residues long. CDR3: CASSLEGGRYYEQYF. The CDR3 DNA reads TGTGCCAGCAGTCTAGAGGGGGGCAGATACTACGAGCAGTACTTC.

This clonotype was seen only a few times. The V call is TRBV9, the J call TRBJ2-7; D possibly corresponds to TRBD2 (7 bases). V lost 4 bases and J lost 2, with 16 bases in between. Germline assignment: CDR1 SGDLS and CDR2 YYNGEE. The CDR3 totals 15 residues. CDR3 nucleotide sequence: TGTGCCAGCAGCCCGGAGAGCGGGGACACCTACGAGCAGTACTTC. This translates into CASSPESGDTYEQYF. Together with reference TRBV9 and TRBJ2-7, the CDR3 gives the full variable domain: DSGVTQTPKHLITATGQRVTLRCSPRSGDLSVYWYQQSLDQGLQFLIQYYNGEERAKGNILERFSAQQFPDLHSELNLSSLELGDSALYFCASSPESGDTYEQYFGPGTRLTVT.

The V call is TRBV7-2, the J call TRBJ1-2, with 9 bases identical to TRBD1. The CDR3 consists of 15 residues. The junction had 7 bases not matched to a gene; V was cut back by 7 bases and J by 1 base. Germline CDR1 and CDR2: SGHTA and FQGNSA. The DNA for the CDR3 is TGTGCCAGCACGCGGACAGGGGCCATTAACTATGGCTACACCTTC. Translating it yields CASTRTGAINYGYTF.

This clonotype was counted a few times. The CDR3 nucleotides are TGTGCCAGCAGCCAAGGAGCAGGGGGGAACACTGAAGCTTTCTTT. Residues: CASSQGAGGNTEAFF. The rearrangement links TRBV3-1 to TRBJ1-1; 7 nucleotides align to TRBD1. CDR3 length: 15 amino acids. The V segment lost 1 base and the J segment 1 base; nucleotides outside the gene matches: 3. Germline V lookup: CDR1 LGHDT, CDR2 YNNKEL (reference sequence).

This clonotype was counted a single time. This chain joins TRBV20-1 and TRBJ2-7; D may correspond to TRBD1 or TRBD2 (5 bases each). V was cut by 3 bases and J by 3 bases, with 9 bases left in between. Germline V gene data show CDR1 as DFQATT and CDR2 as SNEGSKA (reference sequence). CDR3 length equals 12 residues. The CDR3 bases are TGCAGTGCTAGCGGGGCTGTCTACGAGCAGTACTTC. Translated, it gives CSASGAVYEQYF.

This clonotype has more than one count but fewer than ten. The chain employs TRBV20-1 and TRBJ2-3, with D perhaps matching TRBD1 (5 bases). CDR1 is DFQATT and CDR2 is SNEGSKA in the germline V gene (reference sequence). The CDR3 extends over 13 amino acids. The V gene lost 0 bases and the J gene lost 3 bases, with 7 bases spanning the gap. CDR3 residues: CSARDGATDTQYF. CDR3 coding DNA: TGCAGTGCTAGAGATGGGGCTACAGATACGCAGTATTTT.

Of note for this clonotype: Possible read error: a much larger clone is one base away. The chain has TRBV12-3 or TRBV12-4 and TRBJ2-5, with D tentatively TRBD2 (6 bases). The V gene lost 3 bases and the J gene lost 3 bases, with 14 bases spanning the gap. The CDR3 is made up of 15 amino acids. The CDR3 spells CASSFYGRREETQYF. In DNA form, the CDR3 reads TGTGCCAGCAGTTTCTATGGCAGGAGGGAAGAGACCCAGTACTTC.

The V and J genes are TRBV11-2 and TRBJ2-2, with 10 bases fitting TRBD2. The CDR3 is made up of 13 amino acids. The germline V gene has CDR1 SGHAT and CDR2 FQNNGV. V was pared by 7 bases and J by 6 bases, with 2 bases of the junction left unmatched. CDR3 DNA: TGTGCCAGCAAGAGCGGGGGGGCCGGGGAGCTGTTTTTT. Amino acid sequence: CASKSGGAGELFF.

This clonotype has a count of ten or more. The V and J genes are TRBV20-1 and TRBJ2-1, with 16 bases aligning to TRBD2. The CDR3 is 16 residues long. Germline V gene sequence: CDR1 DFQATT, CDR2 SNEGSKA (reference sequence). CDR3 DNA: TGCAGCCTATACGGGACTAGCGGGGGGGAATACAATGAGCAGTTCTTC. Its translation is CSLYGTSGGEYNEQFF.

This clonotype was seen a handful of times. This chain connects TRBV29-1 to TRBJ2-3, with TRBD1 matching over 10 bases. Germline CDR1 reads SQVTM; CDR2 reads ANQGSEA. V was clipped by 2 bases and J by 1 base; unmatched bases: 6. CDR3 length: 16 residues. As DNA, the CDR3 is TGCAGCGTTGAATGGGGACAGGGGCCCGGCACAGATACGCAGTATTTT. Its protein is CSVEWGQGPGTDTQYF.

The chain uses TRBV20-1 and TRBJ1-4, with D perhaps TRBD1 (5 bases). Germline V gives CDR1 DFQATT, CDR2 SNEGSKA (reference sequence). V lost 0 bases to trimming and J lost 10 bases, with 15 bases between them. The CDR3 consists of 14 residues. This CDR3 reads CSAREGGDAVKLFF. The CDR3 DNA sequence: TGCAGTGCTAGAGAGGGGGGGGATGCGGTAAAACTGTTTTTT.

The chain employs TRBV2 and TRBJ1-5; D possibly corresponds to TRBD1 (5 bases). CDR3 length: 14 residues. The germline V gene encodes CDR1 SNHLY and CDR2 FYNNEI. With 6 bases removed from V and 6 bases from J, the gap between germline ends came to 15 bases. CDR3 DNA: TGTGCCAGCAGCAGGGAAGGGAGTCTTCAGCCCCAGCATTTT. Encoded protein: CASSREGSLQPQHF.

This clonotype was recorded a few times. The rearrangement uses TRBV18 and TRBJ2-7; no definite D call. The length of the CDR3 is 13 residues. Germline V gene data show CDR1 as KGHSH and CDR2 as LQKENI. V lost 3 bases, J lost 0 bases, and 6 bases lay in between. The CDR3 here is CASSPHSSYEQYF. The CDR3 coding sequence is TGTGCCAGCTCACCTCACAGCTCCTACGAGCAGTACTTC.

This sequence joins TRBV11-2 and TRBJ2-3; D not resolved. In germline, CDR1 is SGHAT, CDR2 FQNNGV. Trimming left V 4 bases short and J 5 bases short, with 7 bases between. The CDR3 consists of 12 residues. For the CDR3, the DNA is TGTGCCAGCAGCTGGGCAGGAGATACGCAGTATTTT. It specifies CASSWAGDTQYF.